The clone carrying this TCR beta chain has just one count. Its antigen is not known. A junction boundary mismatches the germline segment, possibly from a read error. The CDR3 contains 13 residues. Germline V gene sequence: CDR1 MNHNS, CDR2 SASEGT. As to treatment: 15 to 20 received Ad26.COV2.S at low or high dose, single or two shots; several received placebo; per-sample allocation not given. Specimen acquisition occurred on day 63 following the initial vaccine or placebo injection. This sample was included in a study of Ad26.COV2.S vaccination and SARS-CoV-2 variants. TCRdb's copy holds only in-frame clones and misses some; the assay was immunoSEQ multiplex PCR. The sample includes roughly 390,000 clones, about 85% seen only once; the top ten take under 4%. Findings and caveats of the study: Considerable breadth of spike-specific CD8+ and CD4+ T cell responses has reportedly been documented following vaccination. The study found similar non-spike TCR breadth in vaccine and placebo recipients.

This TCR was sampled from a person aged 18-65 years who received the Ad26.COV2.S COVID-19 vaccine or a placebo. This sample comprised peripheral blood, obtained in a trial of Ad26.COV2.S vaccine versus placebo. This chain uses TRBV6-1 with TRBJ1-2; no clear D gene. The chain's CDR3 is CASTEGLGYGYTF. CDR3 sequence (DNA): TGTGCCAGCACTGAAGGGTTGGGCTATGGCTACACCTTC.